The 15 T cell receptor beta chains below were found in one sample sequenced in a study of shared clonotypes between healthy human individuals. The naive CD8 population came from CD45RO-negative cells selected for CCR7, without terminally differentiated effector memory CD45RA+ cells. Clones were sequenced by immunoSEQ multiplex PCR, and TCRdb holds only the in-frame ones, with some missing. The data hold about 820,000 clones, with around 92% observed a single time. Material for sequencing was naive CD8+ T cells sorted from blood. The receptor source for this set is a man aged 25 to 40 in good health.

The V call is TRBV19, the J call TRBJ1-1; D gene ambiguous. There are 18 residues in the CDR3. Germline CDR1 LNHDA, CDR2 SQIVND (reference sequence). V shed 3 bases and J shed 2 bases, with 22 bases lying between them. The CDR3 DNA reads TGTGCCAGTAGTATCGGTCCGTTCTTGGCAGCCCTCAACACTGAAGCTTTCTTT. It specifies CASSIGPFLAALNTEAFF.

The CDR3 DNA reads TGTGCCAGCATGGGGGGCCGGGAGACCCAGTACTTC. It translates to CASMGGRETQYF. V usage is TRBV2 and J usage is TRBJ2-5; the D gene could be TRBD1 or TRBD2 (6 bases each). The CDR3 consists of 12 residues. The germline gives CDR1 SNHLY, CDR2 FYNNEI. The V end was cut by 7 bases, the J end by 5 bases, with 11 bases between.

This clone has only a few counts. V gene TRBV6-6 combines with J gene TRBJ2-1, with D perhaps TRBD1 (5 bases). Germline V gene lookup returns CDR1 MNHNY and CDR2 SVGAGI (reference sequence). V shed 6 bases and J shed 2 bases, with 11 bases lying between them. This CDR3 comprises 14 residues. The CDR3 DNA reads as TGTGCCAGCAGCTCAGGGCCAGCCTACAATGAGCAGTTCTTC. It is translated as CASSSGPAYNEQFF.

The chain recombines TRBV12-1 with TRBJ2-7; TRBD1, the table's D call, was not compared with the DNA. TRBV12-1 is flagged as a pseudogene. The CDR3 contains 13 residues. The CDR3 nucleotides read TGTGCCAGCAGCTTTCAGGTTTCCTACGAGCAGTACTTC. Translated: CASSFQVSYEQYF.

Remarks on this clone: The same CDR3 also results from other DNA sequences found in this sample. The rearrangement uses TRBV9 and TRBJ2-7; 8 nucleotides align to TRBD2. The CDR3 loop spans 14 amino acids. Trimming took 2 bases from V and 3 from J; bases not matched to a gene: 4. Germline assignment: CDR1 SGDLS and CDR2 YYNGEE. This CDR3 is CASSVAGGGYEQYF. DNA for the CDR3: TGTGCCAGCAGCGTGGCGGGAGGCGGCTACGAGCAGTACTTC.

CDR3 amino acids: CASSQGLADNEQFF. CDR3 nucleotides: TGTGCCAGCAGCCAGGGACTAGCGGATAATGAGCAGTTCTTC. The chain links TRBV4-2 to TRBJ2-1; 11 bases line up with TRBD2. J gave up 7 bases and V 3 bases, and 2 bases lay outside the gene matches. CDR1 is LGHNA, CDR2 YNFKEQ, per germline. The length of the CDR3 is 14 residues.

The chain has TRBV4-3 and TRBJ1-1, with D uncertain. CDR1 is LGHNA and CDR2 is YSLEER in the germline V gene. CDR3 length equals 13 residues. Trimming took off 1 base at V and 10 bases at J, with 13 bases between the two ends. The CDR3 region has the DNA TGCGCCAGCAGCCAAGCAAAGGGTGTGGCAGCTTTCTTT. Its protein product is CASSQAKGVAAFF.

The chain carries TRBV27 and TRBJ2-7, with D perhaps TRBD1 or TRBD2 (6 bases each). V was clipped by 0 bases and J by 4 bases, with 19 bases between them. The CDR3 consists of 17 residues. Germline assignment: CDR1 MNHEY and CDR2 SMNVEV (reference sequence). The DNA for the CDR3 is TGTGCCAGCAGTTTATCAGCGATTAGTCAGGGGAGGTACGAGCAGTACTTC. Translation gives CASSLSAISQGRYEQYF.

This sequence joins TRBV12-5 and TRBJ2-1; tentatively, D is TRBD1 or TRBD2 (5 bases each). CDR1 and CDR2 from the germline V gene are LGHNT and FRNRAP. The CDR3 has 15 residues. The V gene lost 5 bases and the J gene lost 6 bases, with 17 bases spanning the gap. The CDR3 loop is CASGTGLGATNEQFF. CDR3 nucleotide sequence: TGTGCTAGTGGTACGGGGCTTGGGGCTACCAATGAGCAGTTCTTC. Filled out from reference TRBV12-5 and TRBJ2-1, the complete variable domain reads DARVTQTPRHKVTEMGQEVTMRCQPILGHNTVFWYRQTMMQGLELLAYFRNRAPLDDSGMPKDRFSAEMPDATLATLKIQPSEPRDSAVYFCASGTGLGATNEQFFGPGTRLTVL.

With regard to this clone: This sample also contains other DNA sequences that code for the same CDR3. The chain joins TRBV27 to TRBJ2-3; D may match TRBD1 or TRBD2 (5 bases each). CDR1 and CDR2 (germline): MNHEY, SMNVEV (reference sequence). CDR3 length: 14 amino acids. The V and J ends lost 5 bases and 0 bases respectively, with 9 bases between them. The CDR3 nucleotides read TGTGCCAGCAGTCTGGGACGGAGCACAGATACGCAGTATTTT. This translates into CASSLGRSTDTQYF.

The rearrangement joins TRBV7-4 to TRBJ1-5; the D gene is possibly TRBD1 (6 bases). The CDR3 loop spans 19 amino acids. The V gene's germline CDR1 is SGHVT and CDR2 SQSDAQ. V was trimmed by 1 base and J by 5 bases, leaving 24 bases between them. In DNA, the CDR3 is TGTGCCAGCAGCTTAGAGATTAACCAGAGGCAGGGGAACCATCAGCCCCAGCATTTT. Translation: CASSLEINQRQGNHQPQHF.

The chain combines TRBV7-9 with TRBJ1-2; D is unclear. CDR1 and CDR2 (germline): SEHNR, FQNEAQ (reference sequence). CDR3 length: 14 amino acids. V shed 6 bases and J shed 1 base, with 12 bases lying between them. CDR3 sequence (DNA): TGTGCCAGCAGTCCTGACGCAATTAACTATGGCTACACCTTC. This gives the protein CASSPDAINYGYTF.

This clone was recorded only once. The chain links TRBV7-8 to TRBJ2-2, with D possibly being TRBD1 or TRBD2 (5 bases each). Germline CDR1 reads SGHVS; CDR2 reads FQNEAQ. V lost 5 bases, J lost 7 bases, and 20 bases lay in between. The CDR3 consists of 16 residues. The DNA for the CDR3 is TGTGCCAGCAGCCCCGGGACGGGGAACGGACACGGGGAGCTGTTTTTT. Encoded protein: CASSPGTGNGHGELFF.

V gene TRBV7-9 combines with J gene TRBJ1-3, with 8 bases that match TRBD1. CDR3 length: 14 residues. Looked up from germline, CDR1 is SEHNR and CDR2 is FQNEAQ (reference sequence). J gave up 3 bases and V 5 bases, and 3 bases lay outside the gene matches. CDR3: CASSRTGLGNTIYF. The CDR3 DNA is TGTGCCAGCAGCCGGACAGGGCTTGGAAACACCATATATTTT.

The chain employs TRBV11-2 and TRBJ1-1; 9 bases align to TRBD1. The germline gives CDR1 SGHAT, CDR2 FQNNGV. V was clipped by 5 bases and J by 6 bases; unmatched bases: 7. CDR3 length: 14 residues. CDR3 in amino acids: CASSATGGYAEAFF. The CDR3 coding sequence is TGTGCCAGCAGCGCCACAGGGGGCTACGCTGAAGCTTTCTTT.